This section outlines one TCR beta chain sequence together with its context. Its antigen is as yet unknown. The sample belongs to a study of cytomegalovirus exposure and HLA in healthy donors. PCR used 60 Vbeta primers and 13 Jbeta primers. Sequencing was performed with immunoSEQ multiplex PCR; in TCRdb, only in-frame clones are kept and a portion is missing. The sample holds fewer than 200,000 clones, about 77% seen once. The donors gave bone marrow, and they were healthy. The germline V and J ends were trimmed by 4 bases and 3 bases, with 17 bases remaining between them. CDR3 length: 15 residues. Per germline, CDR1 SGHRS and CDR2 YFSETQ. Study outcomes and limitations: Most likely, a cluster of highly shared sequence variants arose as a sequencing artifact.

The rearrangement joins TRBV5-1 to TRBJ2-7, with D perhaps TRBD2 (6 bases). The TCR originated in a female donor in good health and CMV-seronegative. Specimen: PBMCs. CDR3 coding DNA: TGCGCCAGCAGCCTACCCGGGACGGGAGACTACGAGCAGTACTTC. Translated: CASSLPGTGDYEQYF. The full variable domain, rest sourced from reference TRBV5-1 and TRBJ2-7, is KAGVTQTPRYLIKTRGQQVTLSCSPISGHRSVSWYQQTPGQGLQFLFEYFSETQRNKGNFPGRFSGRQFSNSRSEMNVSTLELGDSALYLCASSLPGTGDYEQYFGPGTRLTVT.